This T cell receptor (beta chain) comes out of a study of T cell changes during pregnancy in multiple sclerosis. The V gene end was trimmed by 4 bases and the J gene end by 12 bases; junction bases not matched to a gene: 7. The CDR3 runs 12 residues. Germline V lookup: CDR1 SGHRS, CDR2 YFSETQ. The assay was immunoSEQ multiplex PCR, and TCRdb's table has in-frame clones only and misses some. The sample records about 100,000 clones, more than 90% being singletons. This clonotype originated in a female donor with multiple sclerosis, enrolled in a pregnancy study. Sequenced material: peripheral blood, taken in the second trimester of pregnancy. V gene TRBV5-1 combines with J gene TRBJ2-4; 7 bases are a match to TRBD1. CDR3 sequence: CASSLLQGDQYF. The CDR3 DNA follows: TGCGCCAGCAGCCTGCTGCAGGGGGATCAGTACTTC.